The 22 T cell receptor beta chains presented below share a single source sample, sequenced in a study of identical twins. One entry per CDR3 protein results from TCRdb running MiXCR on the 5' RACE reads. The top ten clones hold 0.98% of a sample with about 660,000 distinct CDR3 sequences, 8.6% of them seen once. The same data also went into a second study, on yellow fever vaccine responses in identical twins.

Sequenced input: PBMCs. The source of these receptors is a woman under 30 in good health.

The chain recombines TRBV29-1 with TRBJ2-5; 7 bases match TRBD1. Germline CDR1 and CDR2: SQVTM and ANQGSEA. The CDR3 is 13 residues long. With 7 bases clipped from V and 3 bases from J, the junction kept 8 bases outside the gene matches. This CDR3 reads CSATLGGEETQYF. The DNA of the CDR3 is TGCAGCGCTACTTTAGGGGGCGAAGAGACCCAGTACTTC.

This clonotype has just a few counts. The chain couples TRBV11-1 to TRBJ2-3, with 12 bases lining up with TRBD2. The CDR3 length is 18 residues. Germline CDR1 is SGHAT and CDR2 is FQDESV (reference sequence). Germline trimming cut 5 bases from V and 4 bases from J; bases unmatched to any gene: 13. The CDR3 loop reads CASSPEFLAGGRSDTQYF. In nucleotides, the CDR3 is TGTGCCAGCAGCCCCGAATTTCTAGCGGGAGGGCGATCAGATACGCAGTATTTT.

The chain recombines TRBV3-1 with TRBJ2-3; 10 nucleotides align to TRBD2. CDR1 and CDR2 (germline): LGHDT, YNNKEL (reference sequence). The J segment lost 0 bases and the V segment lost 1 base, leaving 13 bases of the junction unmatched. The CDR3 sequence is 20 residues long. The CDR3 protein is CASSQGRVAGGISSTDTQYF. Here the CDR3 DNA reads TGTGCCAGCAGCCAAGGTAGAGTAGCGGGAGGCATCTCTAGCACAGATACGCAGTATTTT.

This clonotype was observed a few times. This chain connects TRBV7-2 to TRBJ2-7; TRBD1 matches at 7 bases. The CDR3 is 13 residues long. Unmatched junction bases numbered 3, after V lost 5 bases and J lost 2 bases. Germline loops: CDR1 SGHTA, CDR2 FQGNSA. The CDR3 protein is CASSVQGPYEQYF. The CDR3 coding sequence is TGTGCCAGCAGCGTACAGGGGCCCTACGAGCAGTACTTC.

Ten or more counts support this clonotype. This sequence joins TRBV25-1 and TRBJ2-1; perhaps D is TRBD1 or TRBD2 (5 bases each). From germline, CDR1 is MGHDK and CDR2 SYGVNS. Trimming shortened V by 3 bases and J by 6 bases, and 12 bases separated the two germline ends. The CDR3 length is 14 residues. The CDR3 region has the DNA TGTGCCAGCAGTGACCCGGGGCCGGGCAATGAGCAGTTCTTC. Translated, it gives CASSDPGPGNEQFF.

V usage is TRBV30 and J usage is TRBJ1-1; 10 bases map to TRBD1. Germline V CDR1 and CDR2: GTSNPN, SVGIG (reference sequence). V lost 3 bases and J lost 0; bases outside the gene matches: 4. The CDR3 totals 15 residues. CDR3 sequence: CAWSDRGLMNTEAFF. DNA for the CDR3: TGTGCCTGGAGCGACAGGGGGCTGATGAACACTGAAGCTTTCTTT.

This clonotype was counted at least ten times. V and J are TRBV11-1 and TRBJ2-5; 7 bases are shared with TRBD1. The CDR3 extends over 20 amino acids. Germline-derived CDR1 and CDR2 are SGHAT and FQDESV (reference sequence). Losses at the gene ends were 5 bases for V and 5 bases for J; bases not matched to a gene: 26. The CDR3 loop reads CASSPRVSPGQSNIVETQYF. The CDR3 nucleotides read TGTGCCAGCAGCCCTCGCGTCTCCCCGGGACAGAGTAATATTGTGGAGACCCAGTACTTC.

The rearrangement links TRBV5-6 to TRBJ1-1; D gene ambiguous. Trimming took 0 bases from V and 2 from J, leaving 8 bases between them. This CDR3 has 14 amino acids. In germline, CDR1 is SGHDT, CDR2 YYEEEE. CDR3 loop: CASSLVNINTEAFF. DNA of the CDR3: TGTGCCAGCAGCTTGGTTAACATAAACACTGAAGCTTTCTTT.

In this sample, this clonotype turned up a few times. The chain joins TRBV5-1 to TRBJ1-2; 9 bases match TRBD1. Trimming removed 4 bases from V and 7 bases from J; junction bases left unmatched: 8. The V gene's germline CDR1 is SGHRS and CDR2 YFSETQ. This CDR3 contains 14 residues. CDR3 amino acids: CASSPWTGEGGYTF. The CDR3 DNA follows: TGCGCCAGCAGCCCGTGGACAGGGGAAGGTGGCTACACCTTC. The full variable domain, rest sourced from reference TRBV5-1 and TRBJ1-2, is KAGVTQTPRYLIKTRGQQVTLSCSPISGHRSVSWYQQTPGQGLQFLFEYFSETQRNKGNFPGRFSGRQFSNSRSEMNVSTLELGDSALYLCASSPWTGEGGYTFGSGTRLTVV.

CDR3 sequence: CSARDPRRGFYEQYF. DNA for the CDR3: TGCAGTGCTAGAGACCCGCGCAGGGGATTCTACGAGCAGTACTTC. The chain employs TRBV20-1 and TRBJ2-7, with D tentatively TRBD1 (6 bases). V lost 0 bases, J lost 3 bases, and 15 bases lay in between. Germline V gene sequence: CDR1 DFQATT, CDR2 SNEGSKA (reference sequence). The CDR3 spans 15 residues.

In its sample, this clonotype was seen a few times. The chain employs TRBV27 and TRBJ2-7; D gene uncertain. The CDR3 totals 13 residues. Germline V gene lookup returns CDR1 MNHEY and CDR2 SMNVEV (reference sequence). Trimming took 5 bases from V and 6 from J, leaving 14 bases between them. As DNA, the CDR3 is TGTGCCAGCAGTCCGACCCGGGTTCTCGAGCAGTACTTC. Encoded protein: CASSPTRVLEQYF.

This clonotype has a handful of counts. The gene calls are TRBV2 and TRBJ1-6; D not certain. CDR1 is SNHLY and CDR2 is FYNNEI in the germline V gene. This CDR3 region has 17 residues. Trimming pared 2 bases from V and 2 bases from J, leaving 13 bases between. In DNA, the CDR3 is TGTGCCAGCAGTGAACTGGGGAGTAGGACCTATAATTCACCCCTCCACTTT. Translation gives CASSELGSRTYNSPLHF. Filled out from reference TRBV2 and TRBJ1-6, the complete variable domain reads EPEVTQTPSHQVTQMGQEVILRCVPISNHLYFYWYRQILGQKVEFLVSFYNNEISEKSEIFDDQFSVERPDGSNFTLKIRSTKLEDSAMYFCASSELGSRTYNSPLHFGNGTRLTVT.

The V call is TRBV6-5, the J call TRBJ2-7; TRBD1 agrees at 8 bases. The germline gives CDR1 MNHEY, CDR2 SVGAGI. The CDR3 is 15 amino acids. With 5 bases clipped from V and 1 base from J, the junction kept 7 bases outside the gene matches. For the CDR3, the DNA is TGTGCCAGCAGTCACGCAGGGGGCGAGTCCTACGAGCAGTACTTC. The encoded protein is CASSHAGGESYEQYF.

In its sample, this clonotype was seen many times. The rearrangement links TRBV12-3 or TRBV12-4 to TRBJ1-5; D is undetermined. V lost 4 bases, J lost 1 base, and 8 bases lay in between. CDR3 length: 14 amino acids. The CDR3 DNA reads TGTGCCAGCAGTTATGACGGCAGCAATCAGCCCCAGCATTTT. This translates into CASSYDGSNQPQHF.

The V gene is TRBV4-2, the J gene TRBJ2-1; no clear D gene. Germline V lookup: CDR1 LGHNA, CDR2 YNFKEQ. V was cut by 0 bases and J by 5 bases, with 17 bases left in between. The CDR3 spans 17 residues. CDR3 bases: TGTGCCAGCAGCCAAGATCCCCAGGCACTCGCGAACAATGAGCAGTTCTTC. Translating gives CASSQDPQALANNEQFF.

This clonotype was detected once. An end of the junction does not agree with germline; a read error may underlie this. V is TRBV5-5 and J is TRBJ2-7; D is possibly TRBD1 (5 bases). CDR1 is SGHKS, CDR2 YYEKEE, per germline (reference sequence). The CDR3 has 14 residues. Here the CDR3 DNA reads TGTGCCATCAGCTTGGGGCAGGGCCCCTACGAGCAGTACTTC. Translated: CAISLGQGPYEQYF.

This clonotype appeared a few times. V is TRBV4-1 and J is TRBJ1-2; D perhaps matches TRBD1 (6 bases). The CDR3 consists of 18 residues. Germline-derived CDR1 and CDR2 are MGHRA and YSYEKL. Trimming pared 0 bases from V and 6 bases from J, leaving 23 bases between. The CDR3 DNA follows: TGCGCCAGCAGCCAAGATCTCGTAGCTGGAACAGGGCGAAATGGCTACACCTTC. Its protein is CASSQDLVAGTGRNGYTF.

CDR3 sequence reads: CASSDAGTPKETQYF. The CDR3, as DNA: TGTGCCAGCAGCGACGCCGGGACACCAAAAGAGACCCAGTACTTC. The rearrangement joins TRBV7-9 to TRBJ2-5, with D tentatively TRBD1 (6 bases). Germline V gives CDR1 SEHNR, CDR2 FQNEAQ (reference sequence). This CDR3 is 15 amino acids long. Trimming took 5 bases from V and 3 from J, leaving 16 bases between them.

DNA for the CDR3: TGTGCCAGCAGTGGGTCTCCGGGGTACGAGCAGTACTTC. It specifies CASSGSPGYEQYF. This sequence joins TRBV2 and TRBJ2-7, with a possible D match to TRBD2 (5 bases). Germline-derived CDR1 and CDR2 are SNHLY and FYNNEI. The germline V and J ends were trimmed by 4 bases and 4 bases, with 11 bases remaining between them. The CDR3 contains 13 residues.

This clonotype was counted only a few times. V gene TRBV7-9 combines with J gene TRBJ1-5; D call uncertain. With 5 bases removed from V and 2 bases from J, the gap between germline ends came to 13 bases. The germline CDR1 and CDR2 sequences are SEHNR and FQNEAQ (reference sequence). This CDR3 has 15 amino acids. The CDR3 region has the DNA TGTGCCAGCAGCGGAGCCCGGGGTGGCAATCAGCCCCAGCATTTT. It is translated as CASSGARGGNQPQHF.

This chain connects TRBV10-3 to TRBJ2-3, with D perhaps matching TRBD2 (5 bases). V lost 3 bases, J lost 1 base, and 11 bases lay in between. Germline V lookup: CDR1 ENHRY, CDR2 SYGVKD. This CDR3 is 15 amino acids long. The CDR3 sequence: CAISEEGVGTDTQYF. The DNA of the CDR3 is TGTGCCATCAGTGAAGAGGGCGTAGGCACAGATACGCAGTATTTT.

This clonotype was recorded a few times. This rearrangement joins TRBV9 to TRBJ2-1, with D hard to call. The V gene's germline CDR1 is SGDLS and CDR2 YYNGEE. The CDR3 has 15 residues. The V end was cut by 0 bases, the J end by 4 bases, with 11 bases between. The CDR3 DNA sequence: TGTGCCAGCAGCGTAGACTTTCAGTGGTACAATGAGCAGTTCTTC. This encodes CASSVDFQWYNEQFF. The complete variable domain, with remaining parts taken from reference TRBV9 and TRBJ2-1, reads DSGVTQTPKHLITATGQRVTLRCSPRSGDLSVYWYQQSLDQGLQFLIQYYNGEERAKGNILERFSAQQFPDLHSELNLSSLELGDSALYFCASSVDFQWYNEQFFGPGTRLTVL.